This entry describes one TCR beta chain. These data come from a study of blood T cell repertoires in COVID-19. Study-wide background: Acute-phase and convalescent COVID-19 samples originated in the United States, Italy and Spain. The cDNA or gDNA used as material had been derived from T cells, B-cell-depleted T cells, or PBMCs.

V shed 4 bases and J shed 2 bases, with 18 bases lying between them. Germline values: CDR1 LGHNA, CDR2 YNFKEQ. The CDR3 is 17 residues long. Original processing notes: Reference gene primer amplification in the assay estimated nucleated cell counts. The protocol was immunoSEQ multiplex PCR, while the TCRdb copy is restricted to in-frame clones and leaves out a portion. V and J calls and clone size follow that table, whereas D and trimming were derived from the DNA. This sample has 200,000 to 250,000 clones, with about 86% found just once. The genes are TRBV4-2 and TRBJ1-5; TRBD1 might be the D (6 bases). The sample was peripheral blood. The TCR comes from a woman aged 25-40 years who had recovered from COVID-19. The CDR3 loop is CASSPTGVAGGNQPQHF. CDR3 in DNA: TGTGCCAGCAGCCCGACCGGAGTAGCAGGGGGCAATCAGCCCCAGCATTTT.